A selection of T cell receptor beta chains follows, all from one sample in a study of early T cells in non-severe SARS-CoV-2 infection. TCRdb reprocessed the 5' RACE reads with MiXCR, giving one entry per CDR3 protein. The sample shows under 85,000 distinct CDR3 sequences, about 9.4% of them seen only once. Specimen: whole blood. All receptors come from an adult who was a healthcare worker with PCR-confirmed SARS-CoV-2 infection or an uninfected control (not recorded which). CDR3s include the opening cysteine and the closing phenylalanine or tryptophan. Size values are once, few and many counts, or a class for expanded clones, and some rows have none.

j_gene | v_gene | abundance | CDR3aa
TRBJ2-3 | TRBV11-2 | many | CASRPSGRTDTQYF
TRBJ2-3 | TRBV24-1 | many | CATSDSPYHRGTDTQYF
TRBJ2-3 | TRBV7-2 | many | CASSSVRGGNTDTQYF
TRBJ1-1 | TRBV12-3/TRBV12-4 | few | CASSFTQPGANTEAFF
TRBJ2-1 | TRBV6-5 | many | CASSAPRNGGSEQFF
TRBJ2-2 | TRBV20-1 | - | CSASNPGANTGELFF
TRBJ2-1 | TRBV2 | many | CASSEYGASGWNEQFF
TRBJ1-1 | TRBV9 | - | CASSVGQGNTEAFF
TRBJ2-3 | TRBV20-1 | - | CSAYRGDTQYF
TRBJ2-1 | TRBV7-2 | few | CASSRREDEQFF
TRBJ2-2 | TRBV3-1 | many | CASSHIQGIAGTGELFF
TRBJ2-5 | TRBV29-1 | few | CSVASSAETQYF
TRBJ2-7 | TRBV20-1 | many | CSAGGLRTSYEQYF
TRBJ2-7 | TRBV12-2 | - | CASRLARWSAAGYFSYEQYF
TRBJ1-3 | TRBV5-1 | - | CASSGVWGNTIYF
TRBJ1-6 | TRBV2 | medium-sized | CASSGGAPLHF
TRBJ2-3 | TRBV19 | many | CASSFTGDTDTQYF
TRBJ2-2 | TRBV29-1 | - | CESPRELFF
TRBJ2-3 | TRBV7-9 | many | CASSLARGGSTDTQYF
TRBJ2-1 | TRBV24-1 | - | CATSDLSSGSDEQFF
TRBJ1-1 | TRBV4-3 | many | CASAKTGVDEAFF
TRBJ2-1 | TRBV21-1 | - | CASSKWADVAAPYNEQFF
TRBJ2-1 | TRBV12-3/TRBV12-4 | few | CASSTGLAWFEQFF
TRBJ2-1 | TRBV5-1 | - | CASSLANNEQFF
TRBJ1-2 | TRBV28 | - | CASSLVQSKGGYTF
TRBJ2-3 | TRBV6-1 | few | CASSGGTVTDTQYF
TRBJ2-3 | TRBV7-8 | few | CASSLAGGDITDTQYF
TRBJ1-1 | TRBV30 | many | CAWSTGGTEAFF
TRBJ1-3 | TRBV7-8 | - | CASSLAAGPGNTIYF
TRBJ1-5 | TRBV28 | few | CASDSGNQPQHF
TRBJ2-3 | TRBV3-1 | few | CASSQVLLAGAHTDTQYF
TRBJ2-7 | TRBV5-4 | - | CASSLRGGNEQYF
TRBJ2-1 | TRBV9 | - | CASSADPSTNRAGASYNEQFF
TRBJ2-2 | TRBV7-9 | - | CASSLENTNTGELFF
TRBJ2-5 | TRBV10-3 | many | CAIRGTSGRRETQYF
TRBJ2-2 | TRBV7-3 | many | CASSSLSSGPNTGELFF
TRBJ2-2 | TRBV21-1 | - | CASSPSCSYVERLGTYTGELFF
TRBJ1-1 | TRBV7-9 | few | CASIWGDPNTEAFF
TRBJ2-7 | TRBV11-2 | - | CASSFRGRMEQYF
TRBJ2-7 | TRBV27 | - | CASRLTFSHEQYF
TRBJ2-1 | TRBV20-1 | - | CSASRGWEQFF
TRBJ2-7 | TRBV7-2 | many | CASLMDRGGDEQYF
TRBJ2-5 | TRBV7-9 | many | CASSLTATQETQYF
TRBJ2-5 | TRBV6-2/TRBV6-3 | many | CASSVTETQYF
TRBJ2-2 | TRBV7-2 | many | CASMIAGTRFGELFF
TRBJ1-1 | TRBV7-9 | few | CASRGIYTEAFF
TRBJ2-3 | TRBV12-3/TRBV12-4 | few | CASSKTSGITDTQYF
TRBJ2-7 | TRBV2 | - | CATGTSYEQYF